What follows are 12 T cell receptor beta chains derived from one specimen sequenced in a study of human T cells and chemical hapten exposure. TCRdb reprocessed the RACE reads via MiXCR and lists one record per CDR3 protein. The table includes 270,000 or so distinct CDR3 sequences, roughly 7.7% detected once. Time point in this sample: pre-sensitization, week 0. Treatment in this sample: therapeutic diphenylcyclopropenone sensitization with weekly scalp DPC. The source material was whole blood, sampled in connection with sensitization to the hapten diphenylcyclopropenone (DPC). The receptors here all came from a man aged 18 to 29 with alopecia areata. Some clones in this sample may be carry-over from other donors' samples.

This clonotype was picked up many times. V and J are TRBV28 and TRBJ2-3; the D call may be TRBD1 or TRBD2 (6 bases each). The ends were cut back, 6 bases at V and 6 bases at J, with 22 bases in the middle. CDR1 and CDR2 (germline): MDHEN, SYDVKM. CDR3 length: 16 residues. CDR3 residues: CASRTAGLPRGDTQYF. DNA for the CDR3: TGTGCCAGCAGAACCGCGGGACTCCCGAGGGGGGATACGCAGTATTTT.

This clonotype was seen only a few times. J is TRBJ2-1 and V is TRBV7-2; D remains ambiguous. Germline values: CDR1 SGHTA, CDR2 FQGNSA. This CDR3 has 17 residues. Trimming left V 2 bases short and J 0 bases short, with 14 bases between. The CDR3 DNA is TGTGCCAGCAGCTTATTACCAGTTTTAAGCTCCTACAATGAGCAGTTCTTC. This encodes CASSLLPVLSSYNEQFF.

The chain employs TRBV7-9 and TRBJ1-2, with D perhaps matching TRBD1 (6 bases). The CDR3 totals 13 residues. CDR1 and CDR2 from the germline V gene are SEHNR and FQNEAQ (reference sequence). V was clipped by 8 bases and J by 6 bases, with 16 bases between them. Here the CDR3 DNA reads TGTGCCAGCCAAGACCGGGACATACATGGCTACACCTTC. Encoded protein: CASQDRDIHGYTF. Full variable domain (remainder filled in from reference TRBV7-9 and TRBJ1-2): DTGVSQNPRHKITKRGQNVTFRCDPISEHNRLYWYRQTLGQGPEFLTYFQNEAQLEKSRLLSDRFSAERPKGSFSTLEIQRTEQGDSAMYLCASQDRDIHGYTFGSGTRLTVV.

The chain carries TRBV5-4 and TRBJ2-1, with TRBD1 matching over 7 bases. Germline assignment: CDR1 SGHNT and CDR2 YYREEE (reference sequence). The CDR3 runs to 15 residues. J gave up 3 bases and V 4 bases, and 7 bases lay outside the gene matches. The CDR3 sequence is CASSHTGQSYNEQFF. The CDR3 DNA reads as TGTGCCAGCAGCCATACGGGACAGAGCTACAATGAGCAGTTCTTC.

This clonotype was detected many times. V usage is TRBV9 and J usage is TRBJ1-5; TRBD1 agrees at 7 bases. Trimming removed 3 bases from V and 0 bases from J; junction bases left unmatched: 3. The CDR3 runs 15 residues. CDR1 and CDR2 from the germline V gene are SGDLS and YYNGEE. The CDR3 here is CASSETGDSNQPQHF. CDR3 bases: TGTGCCAGCAGCGAAACAGGGGATAGCAATCAGCCCCAGCATTTT.

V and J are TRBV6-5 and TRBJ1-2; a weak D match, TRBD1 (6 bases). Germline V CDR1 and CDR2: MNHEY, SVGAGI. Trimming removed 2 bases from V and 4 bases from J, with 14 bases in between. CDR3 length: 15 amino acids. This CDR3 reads CASSYGGNWGYGYTF. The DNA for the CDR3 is TGTGCCAGCAGTTACGGGGGCAACTGGGGCTATGGCTACACCTTC.

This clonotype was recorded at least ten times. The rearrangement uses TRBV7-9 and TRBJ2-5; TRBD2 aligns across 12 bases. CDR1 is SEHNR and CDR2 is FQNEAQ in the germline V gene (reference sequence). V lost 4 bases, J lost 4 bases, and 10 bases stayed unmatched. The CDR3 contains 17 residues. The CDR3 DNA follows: TGTGCCAGCAGCTCCACCCCAGGACTAGCGGGGTTAGAGACCCAGTACTTC. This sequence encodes CASSSTPGLAGLETQYF.

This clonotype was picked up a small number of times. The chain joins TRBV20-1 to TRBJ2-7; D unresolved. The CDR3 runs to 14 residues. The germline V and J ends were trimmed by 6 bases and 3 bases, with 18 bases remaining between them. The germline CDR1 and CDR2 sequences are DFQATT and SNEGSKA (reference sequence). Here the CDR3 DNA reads TGCAGTGCCTCATCGTGGACGGGTATCTACGAGCAGTACTTC. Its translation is CSASSWTGIYEQYF.

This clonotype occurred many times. CDR3 residues: CASSEMRGEGQPQHF. The CDR3 DNA reads as TGTGCCAGCAGTGAAATGCGAGGGGAGGGTCAGCCCCAGCATTTT. The chain has TRBV6-1 and TRBJ1-5, with a tentative D call TRBD1 (5 bases). The CDR3 totals 15 residues. Germline lookup yields CDR1 MNHNS and CDR2 SASEGT. V lost 2 bases and J lost 6, with 14 bases in between.

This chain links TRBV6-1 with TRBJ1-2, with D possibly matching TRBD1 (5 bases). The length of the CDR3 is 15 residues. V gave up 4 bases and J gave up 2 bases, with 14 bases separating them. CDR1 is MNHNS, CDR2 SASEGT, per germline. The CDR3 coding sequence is TGTGCCAGCAGTGCGGGGGAGGCCGGCAACTATGGCTACACCTTC. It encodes CASSAGEAGNYGYTF.

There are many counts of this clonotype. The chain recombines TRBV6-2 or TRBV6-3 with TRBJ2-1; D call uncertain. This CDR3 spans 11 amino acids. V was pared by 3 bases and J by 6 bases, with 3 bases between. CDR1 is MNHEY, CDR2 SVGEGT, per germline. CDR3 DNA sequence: TGTGCCAGCAGTTATCTCAATGAGCAGTTCTTC. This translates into CASSYLNEQFF.

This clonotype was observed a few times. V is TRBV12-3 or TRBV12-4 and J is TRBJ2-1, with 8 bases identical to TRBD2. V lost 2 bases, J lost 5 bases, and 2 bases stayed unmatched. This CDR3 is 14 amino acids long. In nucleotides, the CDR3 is TGTGCCAGCAGTTTAAGCGGGGGACACAATGAGCAGTTCTTC. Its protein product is CASSLSGGHNEQFF.